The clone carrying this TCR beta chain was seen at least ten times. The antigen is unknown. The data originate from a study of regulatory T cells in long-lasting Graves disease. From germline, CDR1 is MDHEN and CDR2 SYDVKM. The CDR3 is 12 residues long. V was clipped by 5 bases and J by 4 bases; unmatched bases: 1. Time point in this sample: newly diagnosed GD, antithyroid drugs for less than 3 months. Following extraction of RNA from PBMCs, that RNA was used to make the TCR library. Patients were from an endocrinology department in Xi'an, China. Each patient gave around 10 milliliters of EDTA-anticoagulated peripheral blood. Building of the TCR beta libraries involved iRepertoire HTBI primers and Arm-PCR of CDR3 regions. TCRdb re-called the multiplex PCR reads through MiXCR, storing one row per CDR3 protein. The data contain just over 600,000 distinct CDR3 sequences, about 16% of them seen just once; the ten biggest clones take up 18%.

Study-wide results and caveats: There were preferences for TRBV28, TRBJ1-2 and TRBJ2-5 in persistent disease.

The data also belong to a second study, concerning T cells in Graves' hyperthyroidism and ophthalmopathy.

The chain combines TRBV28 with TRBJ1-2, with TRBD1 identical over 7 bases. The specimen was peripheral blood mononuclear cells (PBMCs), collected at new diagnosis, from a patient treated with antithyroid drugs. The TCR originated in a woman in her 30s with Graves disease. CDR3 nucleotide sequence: TGTGCCAGCAGTGGACAGGCCTATGGCTACACCTTC. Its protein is CASSGQAYGYTF.